These 17 T cell receptor beta chains share one sample of origin, sequenced in a study of cytomegalovirus exposure and HLA in healthy donors (dated by TCRdb to about 2017). Library creation used the immunoSEQ multiplex PCR assay. For the multiplex PCR, a mixture combining 60 forward primers for TCR Vbeta segments and 13 reverse primers for TCR Jbeta segments was used. In TCRdb, the immuneACCESS table is reduced to in-frame sequences with V and J assigned. These tables do not hold every clone; where another copy was compared, an unresolved V gene accounts for under half, and the others remain unexplained. This sample lists about 150,000 clones; 80% to 90% were detected once. The top ten clones comprise roughly 2.3% of the sample. The specimen sequenced was PBMCs. The source is a male donor in good health and CMV-seronegative.

The count of this clone is one. The chain joins TRBV18 to TRBJ2-1, with a tentative D call TRBD2 (6 bases). The CDR3 is made up of 17 amino acids. CDR1 is KGHSH, CDR2 LQKENI, per germline. V was cut by 2 bases and J by 3 bases, with 17 bases left in between. This CDR3 reads CASSPGGEEIRYNEQFF. The DNA of the CDR3 is TGTGCCAGCTCACCAGGCGGGGAAGAGATTCGCTACAATGAGCAGTTCTTC. The full variable domain, in which reference TRBV18 and TRBJ2-1 provide the parts outside the CDR3, is NAGVMQNPRHLVRRRGQEARLRCSPMKGHSHVYWYRQLPEEGLKFMVYLQKENIIDESGMPKERFSAEFPKEGPSILRIQQVVRGDSAAYFCASSPGGEEIRYNEQFFGPGTRLTVL.

The J gene is TRBJ2-1, the V gene TRBV27; D may be TRBD2 (5 bases). The length of the CDR3 is 12 residues. Germline V gives CDR1 MNHEY, CDR2 SMNVEV (reference sequence). V was shortened by 9 bases and J by 6 bases, with 12 bases between the two germline ends. CDR3 coding DNA: TGTGCCAGTTCGCGAGGGTTCAATGAGCAGTTCTTC. It translates to CASSRGFNEQFF.

The CDR3 bases are TGTGCCAGCAGTTTTAACAAACAGGGCAATGAGCAGTTCTTC. Its protein product is CASSFNKQGNEQFF. The chain carries TRBV27 and TRBJ2-1; the D gene is possibly TRBD1 (6 bases). V gave up 3 bases and J gave up 6 bases, with 12 bases separating them. The germline gives CDR1 MNHEY, CDR2 SMNVEV (reference sequence). This CDR3 has 14 amino acids.

The J gene is TRBJ2-1, the V gene TRBV7-2; D call uncertain. This CDR3 comprises 14 residues. The V end was cut by 2 bases, the J end by 4 bases, with 9 bases between. The germline gives CDR1 SGHTA, CDR2 FQGNSA. CDR3 coding DNA: TGTGCCAGCAGCTTAAGAAACGGGTACAATGAGCAGTTCTTC. Its translation: CASSLRNGYNEQFF.

The chain has TRBV7-2 and TRBJ1-1, with no clear D. Germline V gene lookup returns CDR1 SGHTA and CDR2 FQGNSA. The CDR3 runs to 15 residues. Trimming pared 5 bases from V and 1 base from J, leaving 14 bases between. Here the CDR3 reads CASSPPSLWNTEAFF. CDR3 sequence (DNA): TGTGCCAGCAGCCCACCCAGTCTGTGGAACACTGAAGCTTTCTTT. The whole variable domain, filled in from reference TRBV7-2 and TRBJ1-1, reads GAGVSQSPSNKVTEKGKDVELRCDPISGHTALYWYRQSLGQGLEFLIYFQGNSAPDKSGLPSDRFSAERTGGSVSTLTIQRTQQEDSAVYLCASSPPSLWNTEAFFGQGTRLTVV.

This clone was observed once. The chain carries TRBV6-4 and TRBJ2-2, with D perhaps TRBD2 (7 bases). V lost 8 bases and J 2 bases, leaving 9 bases between the germline ends. The CDR3 has 13 amino acids. CDR1 and CDR2 from the germline V gene are MRHNA and SNTAGT. CDR3 nucleotide sequence: TGTGCCAGCGGGGGGGCTAACACCGGGGAGCTGTTTTTT. It translates to CASGGANTGELFF.

CDR3 sequence reads: CASSLGTGYYEQYF. CDR3 DNA sequence: TGTGCCAGCAGCTTAGGCACAGGGTACTACGAGCAGTACTTC. This chain links TRBV7-9 with TRBJ2-7, with a weak D call TRBD1 (6 bases). The germline CDR1 and CDR2 sequences are SEHNR and FQNEAQ (reference sequence). With 1 base removed from V and 3 bases from J, the gap between germline ends came to 10 bases. This CDR3 is built from 14 residues.

V and J are TRBV5-6 and TRBJ1-1, with 7 bases aligning to TRBD1. The germline CDR1 and CDR2 sequences are SGHDT and YYEEEE. The CDR3 has 13 residues. V lost 4 bases and J lost 7; bases outside the gene matches: 7. The CDR3 DNA sequence: TGTGCCAGCAGCGACGGGACAGCCATTGAAGCTTTCTTT. Its translation: CASSDGTAIEAFF.

This rearrangement joins TRBV4-1 to TRBJ1-2; D not certain. V was pared by 0 bases and J by 2 bases, with 10 bases between. The V gene's germline CDR1 is MGHRA and CDR2 YSYEKL. CDR3 size: 15 residues. This CDR3 reads CASSQELYRNYGYTF. The CDR3 nucleotides are TGCGCCAGCAGCCAAGAATTGTACAGAAACTATGGCTACACCTTC.

CDR3 DNA: TGTGCCAGCAGACTAGCGGGAGAGCCCCGAGTCCGGACCCAGTACTTC. Protein product: CASRLAGEPRVRTQYF. This chain connects TRBV2 to TRBJ2-5, with 11 bases fitting TRBD2. The V gene's germline CDR1 is SNHLY and CDR2 FYNNEI. J gave up 7 bases and V 6 bases, and 13 bases lay outside the gene matches. This CDR3 contains 16 residues.

The CDR3 DNA follows: TGTGCCAGCAGCCCCCGGACGGGAGAGACCAGCAAGTATTTT. Protein sequence: CASSPRTGETSKYF. The chain has TRBV7-2 and TRBJ2-3; perhaps TRBD2 as D (6 bases). This CDR3 is 14 amino acids long. The V gene lost 5 bases and the J gene lost 13 bases, with 22 bases spanning the gap. Germline CDR1 SGHTA, CDR2 FQGNSA.

The chain is built from TRBV25-1 and TRBJ2-7, with TRBD1 matching over 8 bases. There are 15 residues in the CDR3. Germline V gene data show CDR1 as MGHDK and CDR2 as SYGVNS. J lost 2 bases, V lost 3 bases, and 6 bases had no gene match. The CDR3 DNA sequence: TGTGCCAGCAGTGACCGGACAGGGAGGACCTACGAGCAGTACTTC. It encodes CASSDRTGRTYEQYF.

In this sample, this clone turned up a few times. The chain is built from TRBV7-8 and TRBJ1-5; 10 positions match TRBD1. The junction had 5 bases not matched to a gene; V was cut back by 5 bases and J by 7 bases. Germline lookup yields CDR1 SGHVS and CDR2 FQNEAQ. The CDR3 is 14 residues long. CDR3 DNA sequence: TGTGCCAGCAGCAGGGACAGGGGAGGCCAGCCCCAGCATTTT. Translating it yields CASSRDRGGQPQHF.

The V gene is TRBV19, the J gene TRBJ1-2, with TRBD1 identical over 11 bases. The CDR3 is made up of 14 amino acids. Germline lookup yields CDR1 LNHDA and CDR2 SQIVND (reference sequence). The J segment lost 3 bases and the V segment lost 5 bases, leaving 2 bases of the junction unmatched. The DNA of the CDR3 is TGTGCCAGTAGTTGGACAGGGGGCGACTATGGCTACACCTTC. This encodes CASSWTGGDYGYTF.

The chain couples TRBV19 to TRBJ2-3; 8 nucleotides agree with TRBD2. Trimming removed 4 bases from V and 1 base from J; junction bases left unmatched: 4. The CDR3 contains 15 residues. The germline V gene has CDR1 LNHDA and CDR2 SQIVND (reference sequence). The CDR3 region has the DNA TGTGCCAGTAGTAGGGGCGGGGGGCGCACAGATACGCAGTATTTT. Translating gives CASSRGGGRTDTQYF.

The chain is built from TRBV21-1 and TRBJ2-7; TRBD2 is the table's D call, not checked against the DNA. TRBV21-1 is listed as a pseudogene. CDR3 length equals 14 residues. CDR3 sequence: CASSPYLLGGEQYF. For the CDR3, the DNA is TGTGCCAGCAGCCCGTATCTCCTTGGCGGGGAGCAGTACTTC.

This clone was recorded only once. The chain is built from TRBV10-2 and TRBJ1-2; possibly TRBD1 for D (6 bases). Trimming removed 3 bases at V and 0 bases at J, with 11 bases between. There are 15 residues in the CDR3. Germline V gene sequence: CDR1 WSHSY, CDR2 SAAADI. In DNA form, the CDR3 reads TGCGCCAGCAGTGACTCTAGACAGGCTAACTATGGCTACACCTTC. Protein: CASSDSRQANYGYTF.